The 13 T cell receptor beta chains presented below share a single source sample, sequenced in a study of blood T cell repertoires in COVID-19. Clones were sequenced by immunoSEQ multiplex PCR, and TCRdb holds only the in-frame ones, with some missing. The data hold about 400,000 clones, with 80% to 90% observed a single time. The specimen was PBMCs or T cells enriched from blood (not recorded which). The receptors originated from a woman between 50 and 59 years old who had recovered from COVID-19.

V is TRBV20-1 and J is TRBJ1-1; 8 nucleotides agree with TRBD1. Per germline, CDR1 DFQATT and CDR2 SNEGSKA (reference sequence). V lost 6 bases and J lost 4; bases outside the gene matches: 7. CDR3 size: 13 residues. The CDR3 reads CSASDRGGTEAFF. The CDR3 nucleotides are TGCAGTGCAAGTGACAGGGGTGGCACTGAAGCTTTCTTT.

The chain carries TRBV4-1 and TRBJ1-6; no clear D gene. The V gene's germline CDR1 is MGHRA and CDR2 YSYEKL. This CDR3 has 20 amino acids. Trimming left V 0 bases short and J 0 bases short, with 18 bases between. The CDR3: CASSQDETVGGYSYNSPLHF. In DNA form, the CDR3 reads TGCGCCAGCAGCCAAGATGAAACGGTTGGCGGTTACTCCTATAATTCACCCCTCCACTTT.

V gene TRBV6-5 combines with J gene TRBJ2-2, with TRBD2 matching over 9 bases. This CDR3 spans 15 amino acids. CDR1 is MNHEY, CDR2 SVGAGI, per germline. J was trimmed by 7 bases and V by 6 bases; bases with no gene match: 9. The chain's CDR3 is CASSFAGGYFGELFF. CDR3 DNA sequence: TGTGCCAGCAGCTTTGCGGGGGGGTATTTCGGGGAGCTGTTTTTT.

The CDR3 loop reads CASSEPGLSSNQPQHF. CDR3 DNA: TGTGCCAGCAGTGAACCGGGATTGAGTAGCAATCAGCCCCAGCATTTT. The chain carries TRBV6-1 and TRBJ1-5; no reliable D call. With 2 bases removed from V and 0 bases from J, the gap between germline ends came to 11 bases. CDR1 MNHNS and CDR2 SASEGT come from the germline V gene. This CDR3 is built from 16 residues.

The chain has TRBV6-5 and TRBJ2-2; weak D call: TRBD1 (5 bases). CDR1 and CDR2 from the germline V gene are MNHEY and SVGAGI. Trimming took 1 base from V and 7 from J, leaving 13 bases between them. The CDR3 is made up of 15 amino acids. CDR3 region: CASSYYSRVDGELFF. As DNA, the CDR3 is TGTGCCAGCAGTTACTACTCCAGGGTCGACGGGGAGCTGTTTTTT.

This chain links TRBV11-3 with TRBJ1-6; D remains unclear. The CDR3 is 15 residues long. V shed 3 bases and J shed 10 bases, with 16 bases lying between them. Germline V lookup: CDR1 SGHNT, CDR2 YENEEA. This chain's CDR3 is CASSLTGESGSPLHF. CDR3 in DNA: TGTGCCAGCAGCTTGACTGGGGAGAGCGGCTCACCCCTCCACTTT.

V is TRBV15 and J is TRBJ2-7, with TRBD1 identical over 9 bases. After removal of 3 bases from V and 4 bases from J, the junction contained 7 bases not matched to a gene. Germline V lookup: CDR1 LNHNV, CDR2 YYDKDF (reference sequence). The CDR3 contains 15 residues. The CDR3 spells CATSSPGQGMYEQYF. CDR3 DNA: TGTGCCACCAGCAGCCCCGGACAGGGGATGTACGAGCAGTACTTC.

The V and J genes are TRBV5-6 and TRBJ1-6; no firm D call. The CDR3 spans 12 residues. Trimming removed 1 base at V and 7 bases at J, with 3 bases between. Germline CDR1 is SGHDT and CDR2 is YYEEEE. Here the CDR3 reads CASSLRNSPLHF. The CDR3 DNA reads as TGTGCCAGCAGCTTGCGGAATTCACCCCTCCACTTT.

The V gene is TRBV7-9, the J gene TRBJ1-2, with D possibly matching TRBD1 (5 bases). The CDR3 runs to 15 residues. The germline V gene has CDR1 SEHNR and CDR2 FQNEAQ (reference sequence). Deletions cut 3 bases from V and 4 bases from J, with 15 bases between. CDR3 region: CASSFMGTLFYGYTF. CDR3 DNA: TGTGCCAGCAGCTTTATGGGGACTCTGTTCTATGGCTACACCTTC.

The rearrangement links TRBV27 to TRBJ1-2, with a tentative D call TRBD1 (5 bases). Germline loops: CDR1 MNHEY, CDR2 SMNVEV (reference sequence). The CDR3 extends over 15 amino acids. V shed 7 bases and J shed 8 bases, with 23 bases lying between them. Here the CDR3 reads CASTSEGAGIGGYTF. CDR3 bases: TGTGCCAGCACCTCAGAAGGGGCAGGGATTGGGGGCTACACCTTC.

On this clone itself: A much larger clone lies one base from this, so it may be a read error. The rearrangement uses TRBV3-1 (or the pseudogene TRBV3-2) and TRBJ1-2, with 7 positions matching TRBD1. This CDR3 comprises 12 residues. Germline values: CDR1 LGHDT, CDR2 YNNKEL (reference sequence). J lost 3 bases, V lost 6 bases, and 1 base had no gene match. The CDR3 DNA follows: TGTGCCAGCAGTACAGGGGACTATGGCTACACCTTC. Protein product: CASSTGDYGYTF.

This chain joins TRBV5-1 and TRBJ1-3; D is undetermined. The CDR3 has 15 residues. The germline V gene encodes CDR1 SGHRS and CDR2 YFSETQ. Trimming stripped 0 bases from V and 4 bases from J, with 11 bases between. The CDR3 protein is CASSLGRVPGNTIYF. The DNA for the CDR3 is TGCGCCAGCAGCTTGGGGCGGGTACCCGGAAACACCATATATTTT.

J is TRBJ1-1 and V is TRBV23-1; D gene ambiguous. TRBV23-1 is recorded as an ORF, its role being uncertain. Trimming pared 6 bases from V and 2 bases from J, leaving 10 bases between. The CDR3 has 13 amino acids. The CDR3 DNA follows: TGCGCCAGCAGCCCACGGGGTAACACTGAAGCTTTCTTT. Amino acids: CASSPRGNTEAFF.